These 8 T cell receptor beta chains originate from one sample sequenced in a study of shared clonotypes between healthy human individuals. Libraries were prepared by immunoSEQ multiplex PCR; TCRdb keeps only in-frame clonotypes and omits some of them. Among around 2.5 million clones listed, roughly 93% were seen once. Sequencing was performed on naive CD4+ T cells from PBMCs. Subset reported: CD45RA+ positively selected. The receptors were sampled from a man aged 18 to 30 in good health. Some clones in this sample may be carry-over from other donors' samples.

The chain links TRBV28 to TRBJ1-2, with a possible D match to TRBD1 (6 bases). CDR1 and CDR2 from the germline V gene are MDHEN and SYDVKM. V was pared by 5 bases and J by 4 bases, with 20 bases between. The length of the CDR3 is 16 residues. The CDR3 DNA follows: TGTGCCAGCAGTCCTCTCGTCTCCGGGGGGGCCTATGGCTACACCTTC. It codes for CASSPLVSGGAYGYTF.

The rearrangement uses TRBV4-1 and TRBJ2-3; 8 nucleotides align to TRBD1. CDR1 is MGHRA and CDR2 is YSYEKL in the germline V gene. There are 15 residues in the CDR3. The ends lost 2 bases at V and 6 bases at J; junction bases unmatched: 7. CDR3 DNA sequence: TGCGCCAGCAGCCAACGGACAGGGTTGGGGGATACGCAGTATTTT. Protein product: CASSQRTGLGDTQYF.

On this clone itself: Distinct nucleotide sequences in the sample also encode this CDR3. J is TRBJ2-7 and V is TRBV7-2; D is perhaps TRBD1 or TRBD2 (7 bases each). Germline CDR1 is SGHTA and CDR2 is FQGNSA. The germline V and J ends were trimmed by 5 bases and 6 bases, with 14 bases remaining between them. CDR3 length: 13 amino acids. The CDR3 nucleotides are TGTGCCAGCAGCCCCAGGGGGGGACGCGAGCAGTACTTC. Its protein product is CASSPRGGREQYF.

A word on this clone: A junction boundary mismatches the germline segment, possibly from a read error. CDR3 in amino acids: CASSLGGVEIQYF. The CDR3 DNA is TGTGCCAGCAGCTTAGGGGGGGTAGAGATCCAGTACTTC. The V and J genes are TRBV7-9 and TRBJ2-5; D perhaps matches TRBD2 (6 bases). Germline CDR1 and CDR2: SEHNR and FQNEAQ (reference sequence). This CDR3 is built from 13 residues.

The chain has TRBV11-2 and TRBJ2-5; TRBD2 matches 8 bases. CDR1 and CDR2 from the germline V gene are SGHAT and FQNNGV. The V gene end was trimmed by 6 bases and the J gene end by 1 base; junction bases not matched to a gene: 4. The CDR3 sequence is 14 residues long. The CDR3 sequence: CASRSLAVQETQYF. The DNA for the CDR3 is TGTGCCAGCAGATCACTAGCGGTCCAAGAGACCCAGTACTTC.

The chain is built from TRBV19 and TRBJ1-5; 11 positions match TRBD1. CDR3 length: 17 amino acids. The trim removed 3 bases at V and 5 bases at J, leaving 9 bases unmatched. Looked up from germline, CDR1 is LNHDA and CDR2 is SQIVND (reference sequence). The DNA of the CDR3 is TGTGCCAGTAGTATGGCCAGGGGGACAGGGGGAGATCAGCCCCAGCATTTT. It translates to CASSMARGTGGDQPQHF.

This clone was recorded only once. V and J are TRBV5-4 and TRBJ1-1, with 7 bases fitting TRBD1. Losses at the gene ends were 1 base for V and 0 bases for J; bases not matched to a gene: 9. Germline V gene lookup returns CDR1 SGHNT and CDR2 YYREEE (reference sequence). This CDR3 spans 17 amino acids. The CDR3 bases are TGTGCCAGCAGCTTGCCCAGGGGGACCGATCTGAACACTGAAGCTTTCTTT. Translating gives CASSLPRGTDLNTEAFF.

This chain connects TRBV28 to TRBJ1-5; D is unresolved. CDR3 length: 16 amino acids. Trimming shortened V by 4 bases and J by 7 bases, and 20 bases separated the two germline ends. The germline gives CDR1 MDHEN, CDR2 SYDVKM. The CDR3 reads CASSSPIRRLKQPQHF. In DNA, the CDR3 is TGTGCCAGCAGTTCCCCCATAAGACGGTTGAAGCAGCCCCAGCATTTT.